This entry features one T cell receptor beta chain sequence. Its antigen is as yet unknown. As it was prepared, the TCRbeta library received unique molecular identifiers. TCRdb redid the calling of the PCR reads with MiXCR, one entry per CDR3 protein. Of more than 400,000 distinct CDR3 sequences listed, about 40% are singletons. This specimen comes from a study of T-cell reconstitution after alpha-beta-depleted transplantation in children. Study-wide findings and caveats: It was newly produced T cells that mostly accounted for T-cell counts and diversity one year after transplant.

Sequences were derived from PBMCs, sampled before TCRalphabeta/CD19-depleted stem cell transplant. The TCR sequence derives from a girl aged 2 to 9 with aplastic anemia, due to receive a stem cell transplant.

This CDR3 is CASSFFDRPDGYTF. Here the CDR3 DNA reads TGTGCCAGCAGCTTCTTCGATCGCCCCGATGGCTACACCTTC. This chain links TRBV7-2 with TRBJ1-2; no firm D call. The germline V gene encodes CDR1 SGHTA and CDR2 FQGNSA. CDR3 length: 14 amino acids. V was clipped by 3 bases and J by 6 bases, with 14 bases between them.